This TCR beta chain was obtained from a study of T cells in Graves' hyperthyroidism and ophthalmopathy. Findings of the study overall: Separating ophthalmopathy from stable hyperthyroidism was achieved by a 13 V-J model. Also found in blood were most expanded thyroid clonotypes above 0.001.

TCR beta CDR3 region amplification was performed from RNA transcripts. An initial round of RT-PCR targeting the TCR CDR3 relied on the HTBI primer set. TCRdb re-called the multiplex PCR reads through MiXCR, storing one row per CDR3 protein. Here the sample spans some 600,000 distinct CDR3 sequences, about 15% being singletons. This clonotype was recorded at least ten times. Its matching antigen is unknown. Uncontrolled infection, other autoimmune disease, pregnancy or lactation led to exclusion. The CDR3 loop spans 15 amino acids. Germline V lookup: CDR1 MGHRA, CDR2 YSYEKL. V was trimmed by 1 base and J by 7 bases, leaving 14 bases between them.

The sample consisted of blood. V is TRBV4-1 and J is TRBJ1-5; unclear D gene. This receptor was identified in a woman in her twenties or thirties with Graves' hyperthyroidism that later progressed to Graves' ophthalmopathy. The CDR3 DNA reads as TGCGCCAGCAGCCAAGTCGGCCCAGTCGAACAGCCCCAGCATTTT. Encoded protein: CASSQVGPVEQPQHF.